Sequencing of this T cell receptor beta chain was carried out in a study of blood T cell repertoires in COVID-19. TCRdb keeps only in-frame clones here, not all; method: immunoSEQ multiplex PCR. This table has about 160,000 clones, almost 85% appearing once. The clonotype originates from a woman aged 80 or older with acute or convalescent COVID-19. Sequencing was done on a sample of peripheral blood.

In DNA, the CDR3 is TGTGCCACCAGCAGAGTTCGGGGACAGGGGCAGTATTTT. Translating gives CATSRVRGQGQYF. This chain links TRBV15 with TRBJ2-3; 9 bases match TRBD1. The V and J ends lost 1 base and 11 bases, in that order; junction bases with no gene match: 4. This CDR3 is 13 amino acids long. From germline, CDR1 is LNHNV and CDR2 YYDKDF (reference sequence).